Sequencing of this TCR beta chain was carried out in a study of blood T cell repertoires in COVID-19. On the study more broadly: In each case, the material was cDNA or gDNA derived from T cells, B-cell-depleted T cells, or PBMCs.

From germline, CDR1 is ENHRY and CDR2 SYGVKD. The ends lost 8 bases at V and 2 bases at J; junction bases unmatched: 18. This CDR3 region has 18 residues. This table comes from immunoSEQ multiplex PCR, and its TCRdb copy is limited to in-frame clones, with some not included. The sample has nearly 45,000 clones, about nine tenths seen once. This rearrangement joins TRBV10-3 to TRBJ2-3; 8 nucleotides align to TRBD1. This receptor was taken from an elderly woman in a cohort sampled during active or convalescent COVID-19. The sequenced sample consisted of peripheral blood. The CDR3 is CAIAERTGRLGATDTQYF. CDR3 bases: TGTGCCATCGCCGAGCGGACAGGGAGATTAGGGGCCACAGATACGCAGTATTTT.